This entry is about one T cell receptor beta chain. Methods used by the authors: Estimation of nucleated cell counts was performed using reference gene primer amplification. Assay: immunoSEQ multiplex PCR; the TCRdb copy retains only in-frame clones and omits some. V, J and clone size reflect that table, while D and trimming were determined from the DNA. The sample yields 200,000 to 250,000 clones, around 81% seen once. The CDR3 totals 17 residues. Trimming removed 10 bases at V and 3 bases at J, with 25 bases between. CDR1 and CDR2 from the germline V gene are SNHLY and FYNNEI. These data originate in a study of blood T cell repertoires in COVID-19.

The specimen was peripheral blood. This TCR was sampled from a man aged 30-40 years who had recovered from COVID-19. The J gene is TRBJ1-3, the V gene TRBV2, with D possibly being TRBD1 (6 bases). The CDR3 here is CAIADSSPLLLGNTIYF. CDR3 DNA sequence: TGTGCCATCGCGGACAGCTCACCACTCCTTCTTGGAAACACCATATATTTT.